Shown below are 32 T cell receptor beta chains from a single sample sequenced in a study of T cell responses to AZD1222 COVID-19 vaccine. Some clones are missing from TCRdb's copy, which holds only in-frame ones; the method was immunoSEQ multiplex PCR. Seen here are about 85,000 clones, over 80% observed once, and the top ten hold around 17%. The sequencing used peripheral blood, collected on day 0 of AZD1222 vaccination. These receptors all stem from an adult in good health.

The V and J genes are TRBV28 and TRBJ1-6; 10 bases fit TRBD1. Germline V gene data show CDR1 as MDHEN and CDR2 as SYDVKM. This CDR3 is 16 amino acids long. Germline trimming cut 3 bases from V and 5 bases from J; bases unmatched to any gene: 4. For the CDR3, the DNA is TGTGCCAGCAGTTTTAGTGGACAGGGGGATAATTCACCCCTCCACTTT. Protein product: CASSFSGQGDNSPLHF.

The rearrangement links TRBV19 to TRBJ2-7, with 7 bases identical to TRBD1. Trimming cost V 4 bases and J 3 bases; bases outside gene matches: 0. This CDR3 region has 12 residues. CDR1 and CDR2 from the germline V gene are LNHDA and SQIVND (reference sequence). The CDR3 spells CASSRQGYEQYF. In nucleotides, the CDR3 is TGTGCCAGTAGTAGACAGGGCTACGAGCAGTACTTC.

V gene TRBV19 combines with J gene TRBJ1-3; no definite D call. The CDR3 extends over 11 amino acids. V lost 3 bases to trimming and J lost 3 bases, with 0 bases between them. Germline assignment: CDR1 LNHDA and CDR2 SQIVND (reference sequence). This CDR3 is CASSIGNTIYF. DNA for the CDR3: TGTGCCAGTAGTATTGGAAACACCATATATTTT.

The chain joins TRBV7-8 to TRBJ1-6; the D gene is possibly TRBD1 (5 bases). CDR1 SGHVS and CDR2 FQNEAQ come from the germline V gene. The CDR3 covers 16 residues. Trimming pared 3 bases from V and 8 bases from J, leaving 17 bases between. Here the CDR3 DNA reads TGTGCCAGCAGCTTCCCCTGGACCAGGGAGGATTCACCCCTCCACTTT. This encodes CASSFPWTREDSPLHF. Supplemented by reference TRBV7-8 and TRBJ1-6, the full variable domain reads GAGVSQSPRYKVAKRGQDVALRCDPISGHVSLFWYQQALGQGPEFLTYFQNEAQLDKSGLPSDRFFAERPEGSVSTLKIQRTQQEDSAVYLCASSFPWTREDSPLHFGNGTRLTVT.

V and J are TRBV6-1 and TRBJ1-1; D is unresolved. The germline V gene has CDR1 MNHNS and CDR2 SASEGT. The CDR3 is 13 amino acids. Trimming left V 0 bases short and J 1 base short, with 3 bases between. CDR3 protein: CASSEAGNTEAFF. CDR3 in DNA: TGTGCCAGCAGTGAAGCGGGGAACACTGAAGCTTTCTTT.

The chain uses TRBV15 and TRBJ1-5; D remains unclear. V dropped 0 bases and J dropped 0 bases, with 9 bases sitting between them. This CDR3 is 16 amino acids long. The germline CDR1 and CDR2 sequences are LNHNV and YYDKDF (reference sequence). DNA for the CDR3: TGTGCCACCAGCAGAGATTACCTCTATAGCAATCAGCCCCAGCATTTT. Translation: CATSRDYLYSNQPQHF.

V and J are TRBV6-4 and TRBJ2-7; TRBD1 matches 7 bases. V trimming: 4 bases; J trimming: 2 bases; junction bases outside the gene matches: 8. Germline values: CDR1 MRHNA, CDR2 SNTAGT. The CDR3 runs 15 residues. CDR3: CASSARDSPAYEQYF. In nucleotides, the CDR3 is TGTGCCAGCAGTGCCCGGGACAGCCCCGCCTACGAGCAGTACTTC.

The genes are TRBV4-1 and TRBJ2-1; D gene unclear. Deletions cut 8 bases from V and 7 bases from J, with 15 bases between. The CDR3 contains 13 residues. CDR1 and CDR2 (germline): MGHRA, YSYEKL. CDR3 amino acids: CASLEPFRNEQFF. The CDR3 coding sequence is TGCGCCAGCCTAGAACCTTTCCGGAATGAGCAGTTCTTC.

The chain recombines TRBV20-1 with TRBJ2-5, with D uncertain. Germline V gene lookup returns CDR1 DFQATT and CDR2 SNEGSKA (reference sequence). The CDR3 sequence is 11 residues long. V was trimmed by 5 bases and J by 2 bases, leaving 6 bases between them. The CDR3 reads CSAPQQETQYF. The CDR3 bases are TGCAGTGCTCCACAGCAAGAGACCCAGTACTTC.

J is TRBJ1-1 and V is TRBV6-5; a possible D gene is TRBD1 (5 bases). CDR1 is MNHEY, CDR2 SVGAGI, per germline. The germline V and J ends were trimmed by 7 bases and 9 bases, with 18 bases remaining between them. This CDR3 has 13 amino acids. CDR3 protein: CASNEALGRKAFF. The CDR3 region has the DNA TGTGCCAGCAACGAGGCATTGGGGCGGAAAGCTTTCTTT.

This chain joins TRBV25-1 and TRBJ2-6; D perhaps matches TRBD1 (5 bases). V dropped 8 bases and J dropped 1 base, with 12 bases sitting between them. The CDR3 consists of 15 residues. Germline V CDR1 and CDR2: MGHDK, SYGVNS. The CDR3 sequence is CASLSDTSGANVLTF. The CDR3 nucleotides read TGTGCCAGCCTCTCGGACACGTCTGGGGCCAACGTCCTGACTTTC.

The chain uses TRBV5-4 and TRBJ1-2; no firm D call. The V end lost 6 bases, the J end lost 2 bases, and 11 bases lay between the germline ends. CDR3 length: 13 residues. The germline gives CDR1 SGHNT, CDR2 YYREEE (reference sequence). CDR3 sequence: CASTTTVNYGYTF. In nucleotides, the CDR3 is TGTGCCAGCACCACGACGGTAAACTATGGCTACACCTTC.

As DNA, the CDR3 is TGTGCCAGCTTTCTTCAGGGGGCTAGTGGCTACACCTTC. Its protein product is CASFLQGASGYTF. This sequence joins TRBV2 and TRBJ1-2; 8 bases align to TRBD1. Germline V lookup: CDR1 SNHLY, CDR2 FYNNEI. The trim removed 8 bases at V and 7 bases at J, leaving 9 bases unmatched. The CDR3 has 13 amino acids.

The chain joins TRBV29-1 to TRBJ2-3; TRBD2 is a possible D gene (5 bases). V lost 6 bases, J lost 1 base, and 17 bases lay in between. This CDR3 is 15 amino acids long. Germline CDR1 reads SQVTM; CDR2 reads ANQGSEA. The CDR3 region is CSVGSPRLGTDTQYF. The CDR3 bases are TGCAGCGTGGGGAGCCCCCGGCTTGGCACAGATACGCAGTATTTT.

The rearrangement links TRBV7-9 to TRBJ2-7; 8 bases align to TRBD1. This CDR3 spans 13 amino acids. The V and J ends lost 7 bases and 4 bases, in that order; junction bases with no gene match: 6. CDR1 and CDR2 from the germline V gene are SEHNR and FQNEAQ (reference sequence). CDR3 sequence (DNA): TGTGCCAGCACAGGGGACAGGTGGTACGAGCAGTACTTC. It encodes CASTGDRWYEQYF.

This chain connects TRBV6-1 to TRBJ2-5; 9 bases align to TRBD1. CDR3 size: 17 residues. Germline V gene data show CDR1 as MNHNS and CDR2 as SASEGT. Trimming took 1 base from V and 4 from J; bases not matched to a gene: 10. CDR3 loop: CASSEGATTGGLETQYF. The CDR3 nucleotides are TGTGCCAGCAGTGAAGGCGCAACTACAGGGGGCCTAGAGACCCAGTACTTC.

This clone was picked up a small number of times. This chain's CDR3 is CASTPQRGSSYNSPLHF. DNA for the CDR3: TGTGCCAGCACCCCCCAGAGGGGTAGCTCCTATAATTCACCCCTCCACTTT. V is TRBV25-1 and J is TRBJ1-6; a possible D gene is TRBD1 (5 bases). The CDR3 has 17 residues. The germline V gene has CDR1 MGHDK and CDR2 SYGVNS. V lost 7 bases and J 0 bases, leaving 16 bases between the germline ends.

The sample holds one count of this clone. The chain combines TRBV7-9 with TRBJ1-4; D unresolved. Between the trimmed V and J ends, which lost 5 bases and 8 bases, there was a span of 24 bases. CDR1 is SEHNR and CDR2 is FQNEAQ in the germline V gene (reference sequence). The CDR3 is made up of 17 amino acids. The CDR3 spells CASSDPFKNRGIEKLFF. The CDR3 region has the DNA TGTGCCAGCAGCGATCCTTTTAAAAACAGAGGGATCGAAAAACTGTTTTTT.

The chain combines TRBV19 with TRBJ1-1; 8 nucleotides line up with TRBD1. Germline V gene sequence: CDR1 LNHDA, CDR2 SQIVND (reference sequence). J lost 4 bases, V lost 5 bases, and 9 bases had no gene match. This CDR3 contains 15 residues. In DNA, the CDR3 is TGTGCCAGTAGTTCGGGGGCAGGGGGCAGCACTGAAGCTTTCTTT. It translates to CASSSGAGGSTEAFF.

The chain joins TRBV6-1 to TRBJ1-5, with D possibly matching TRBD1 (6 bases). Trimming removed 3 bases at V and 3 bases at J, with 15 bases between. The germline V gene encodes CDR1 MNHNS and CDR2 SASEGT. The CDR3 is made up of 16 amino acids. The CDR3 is CASSELGALDNQPQHF. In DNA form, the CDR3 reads TGTGCCAGCAGTGAGTTGGGGGCCCTGGACAATCAGCCCCAGCATTTT.

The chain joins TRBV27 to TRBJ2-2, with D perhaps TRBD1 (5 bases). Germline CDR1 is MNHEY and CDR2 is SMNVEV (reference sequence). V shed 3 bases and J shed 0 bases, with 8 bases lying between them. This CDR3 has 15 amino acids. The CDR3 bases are TGTGCCAGCAGTTTTGGCAGGGCGAACACCGGGGAGCTGTTTTTT. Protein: CASSFGRANTGELFF.

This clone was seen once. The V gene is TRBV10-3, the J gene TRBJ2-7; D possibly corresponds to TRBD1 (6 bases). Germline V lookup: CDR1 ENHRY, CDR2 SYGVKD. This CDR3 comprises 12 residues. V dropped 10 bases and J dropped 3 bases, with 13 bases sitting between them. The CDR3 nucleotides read TGTGCCACCCGGACAGCAGACTACGAGCAGTACTTC. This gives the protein CATRTADYEQYF.

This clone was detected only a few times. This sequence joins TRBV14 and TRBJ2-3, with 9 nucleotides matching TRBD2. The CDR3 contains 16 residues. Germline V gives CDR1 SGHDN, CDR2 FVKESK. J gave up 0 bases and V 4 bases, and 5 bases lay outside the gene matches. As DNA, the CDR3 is TGTGCCAGCAGCCCTTTAGCGGGGGCTAGCACAGATACGCAGTATTTT. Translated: CASSPLAGASTDTQYF.

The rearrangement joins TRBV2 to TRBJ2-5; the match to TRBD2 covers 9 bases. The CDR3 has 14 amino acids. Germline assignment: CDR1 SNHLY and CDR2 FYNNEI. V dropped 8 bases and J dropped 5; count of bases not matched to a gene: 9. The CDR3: CASVGGRARETQYF. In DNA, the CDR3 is TGTGCCAGCGTTGGCGGGAGGGCACGGGAGACCCAGTACTTC.

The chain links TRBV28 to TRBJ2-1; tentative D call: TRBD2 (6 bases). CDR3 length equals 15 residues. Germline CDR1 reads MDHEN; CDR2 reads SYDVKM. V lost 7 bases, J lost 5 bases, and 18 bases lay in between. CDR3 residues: CASTTGTHHNNEQFF. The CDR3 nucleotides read TGTGCCAGCACAACGGGGACTCACCATAACAATGAGCAGTTCTTC.

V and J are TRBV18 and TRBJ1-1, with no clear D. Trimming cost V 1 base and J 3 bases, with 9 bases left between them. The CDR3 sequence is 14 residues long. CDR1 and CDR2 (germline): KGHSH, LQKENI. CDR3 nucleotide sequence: TGTGCCAGCTCACCACTCGGGATGGACACTGAAGCTTTCTTT. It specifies CASSPLGMDTEAFF. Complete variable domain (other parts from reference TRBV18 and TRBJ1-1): NAGVMQNPRHLVRRRGQEARLRCSPMKGHSHVYWYRQLPEEGLKFMVYLQKENIIDESGMPKERFSAEFPKEGPSILRIQQVVRGDSAAYFCASSPLGMDTEAFFGQGTRLTVV.

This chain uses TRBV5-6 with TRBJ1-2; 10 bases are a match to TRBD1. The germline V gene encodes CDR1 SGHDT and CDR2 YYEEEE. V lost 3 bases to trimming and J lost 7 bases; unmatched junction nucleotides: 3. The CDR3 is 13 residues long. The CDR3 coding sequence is TGTGCCAGCAGCTGGGACAGGGGCGGTGGCTACACCTTC. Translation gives CASSWDRGGGYTF.

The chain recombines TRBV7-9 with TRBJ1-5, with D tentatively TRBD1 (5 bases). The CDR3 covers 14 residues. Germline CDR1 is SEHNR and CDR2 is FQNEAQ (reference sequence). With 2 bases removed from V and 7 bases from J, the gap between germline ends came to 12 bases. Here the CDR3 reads CASSLSGGGQPQHF. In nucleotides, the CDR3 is TGTGCCAGCAGCTTAAGCGGGGGAGGACAGCCCCAGCATTTT.

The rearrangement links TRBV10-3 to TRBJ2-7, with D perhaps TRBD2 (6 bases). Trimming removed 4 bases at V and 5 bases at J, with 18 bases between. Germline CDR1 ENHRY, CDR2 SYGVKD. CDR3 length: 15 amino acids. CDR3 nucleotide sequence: TGTGCCATCAGTGTAAGAACGGGAGTCAGCCACGAGCAGTACTTC. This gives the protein CAISVRTGVSHEQYF.

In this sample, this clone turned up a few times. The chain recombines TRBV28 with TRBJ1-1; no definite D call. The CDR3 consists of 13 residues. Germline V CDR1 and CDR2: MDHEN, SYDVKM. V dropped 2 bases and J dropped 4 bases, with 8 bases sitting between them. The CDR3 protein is CASSLRRVTEAFF. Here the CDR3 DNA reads TGTGCCAGCAGTTTAAGACGAGTCACTGAAGCTTTCTTT.

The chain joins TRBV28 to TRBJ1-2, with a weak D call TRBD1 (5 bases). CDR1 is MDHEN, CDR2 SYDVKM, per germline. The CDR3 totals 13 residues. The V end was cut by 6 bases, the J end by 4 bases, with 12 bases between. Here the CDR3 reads CASRTGLFYGYTF. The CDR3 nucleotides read TGTGCCAGCAGAACAGGACTTTTCTATGGCTACACCTTC.

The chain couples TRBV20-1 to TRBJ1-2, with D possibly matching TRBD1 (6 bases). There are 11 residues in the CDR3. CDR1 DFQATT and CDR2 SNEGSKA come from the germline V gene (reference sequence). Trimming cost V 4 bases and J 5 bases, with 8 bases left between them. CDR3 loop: CSANRVYGYTF. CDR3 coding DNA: TGCAGTGCTAACAGGGTTTATGGCTACACCTTC.